These 31 T cell receptor beta chains were sequenced from one sample in a study of T cell clonality in common variable immunodeficiency. Assay: immunoSEQ multiplex PCR; the TCRdb copy retains only in-frame clones and omits some. This sample has around 52,000 clones and no singletons, with 4.5% to 5.5% in the ten largest. Sequenced material: peripheral blood mononuclear cells. These receptors were obtained from a person aged 18 to 70 in good health.

At least ten counts were recorded for this clone. Partial CDR3 DNA: TGTGCCAGCAGTGAAAGGCAGGGTTGGGAAAAA. It codes for CASSERQGWEK. The CDR3 in full is CASSERQGWEKLFF. The chain couples TRBV6-1 to TRBJ1-4; a weak D match, TRBD1 (5 bases). Read data end 3 residues before the CDR3 end; the end is taken from the germline J gene. V was pared by 2 bases and J by 8 bases, with 12 bases between. The V gene's germline CDR1 is MNHNS and CDR2 SASEGT. The CDR3 sequence is 14 residues long.

This clone has ten or more counts. The CDR3 end lies 3 residues beyond the end of the read and is filled in from the germline J gene. V gene TRBV7-8 combines with J gene TRBJ2-2, with 7 bases that match TRBD2. V trimming: 6 bases; J trimming: 6 bases; junction bases outside the gene matches: 7. This CDR3 has 14 residues. The germline V gene encodes CDR1 SGHVS and CDR2 FQNEAQ. The CDR3 loop reads CASRLLAMAGELFF. The part of the CDR3 DNA that was read is TGTGCCAGCAGACTACTAGCGATGGCCGGGGAG.

This clone was observed at least ten times. The DNA ends 3 residues before the CDR3 does, and the rest of the CDR3 is filled in from the germline J gene. This chain uses TRBV7-3 with TRBJ1-1; 7 nucleotides align to TRBD1. CDR3 size: 16 residues. The germline V gene has CDR1 SGHTA and CDR2 FQGTGA. The J segment lost 3 bases and the V segment lost 2 bases, leaving 9 bases of the junction unmatched. The part of the CDR3 DNA that was read is TGTGCCAGCAGCTTAGGGACAGAACTTTGGGACACTGAA. It translates to CASSLGTELWDTE. The whole CDR3 sequence reads CASSLGTELWDTEAFF. The full variable domain, completed using reference TRBV7-3 and TRBJ1-1, is GAGVSQTPSNKVTEKGKYVELRCDPISGHTALYWYRQSLGQGPEFLIYFQGTGAADDSGLPNDRFFAVRPEGSVSTLKIQRTERGDSAVYLCASSLGTELWDTEAFFGQGTRLTVV.

This clone appeared many times. From the germline J gene comes the end of the CDR3, since the read stops 3 residues before it. The chain is built from TRBV19 and TRBJ2-7, with 14 bases matching TRBD2. J gave up 2 bases and V 7 bases, and 7 bases lay outside the gene matches. The CDR3 has 16 amino acids. Germline CDR1 LNHDA, CDR2 SQIVND (reference sequence). CDR3 DNA (partial): TGTGCCAGTACCTCAGGGACTAGCGGGAGAACCTACGAG. It specifies CASTSGTSGRTYE. The CDR3 in full is CASTSGTSGRTYEQYF.

This clone has a count of ten or more. Read data end 3 residues before the CDR3 end; the end is taken from the germline J gene. The chain combines TRBV7-9 with TRBJ1-5; 7 bases fit TRBD1. The CDR3 runs 15 residues. Germline-derived CDR1 and CDR2 are SEHNR and FQNEAQ (reference sequence). V shed 4 bases, J shed 6 bases, and the junction held 9 bases outside the gene matches. CDR3 bases read: TGTGCCAGCAGCTCAGGAACAGGGGATCGTCAGCCC. This encodes CASSSGTGDRQP. The entire CDR3 protein is CASSSGTGDRQPQHF.

The table lists this clone with many counts. Read coverage stops 3 residues before the CDR3 terminus; the germline J gene supplies the remainder. The rearrangement links TRBV28 to TRBJ1-2; TRBD1 might be the D (5 bases). Trimming removed 5 bases from V and 4 bases from J, with 17 bases in between. CDR1 MDHEN and CDR2 SYDVKM come from the germline V gene. The CDR3 contains 15 residues. The chain's CDR3 is CASSISLTTVYGYTF. The CDR3 bases that were read are TGTGCCAGCAGTATTTCGCTTACGACAGTCTATGGC.

This clone was detected many times. The read falls 3 residues short of the CDR3 end, and the missing part is taken from the germline J gene. V usage is TRBV20-1 and J usage is TRBJ2-1; 11 bases agree with TRBD2. Germline V gene lookup returns CDR1 DFQATT and CDR2 SNEGSKA (reference sequence). This CDR3 comprises 17 residues. V trimming: 6 bases; J trimming: 7 bases; junction bases outside the gene matches: 17. The CDR3 is CSATGLAAGVEVNEQFF. CDR3 DNA (partial): TGCAGTGCGACGGGACTAGCGGCAGGCGTGGAAGTGAATGAG.

There are many counts of this clone. The missing CDR3 end, 3 residues past where the read stops, is filled in from the germline J gene. The chain links TRBV5-1 to TRBJ2-7, with 9 nucleotides matching TRBD2. V shed 4 bases, J shed 0 bases, and the junction held 5 bases outside the gene matches. This CDR3 comprises 15 residues. Germline lookup yields CDR1 SGHRS and CDR2 YFSETQ. The CDR3 bases that were read are TGCGCCAGCAGCATCAGCGGGAGGCGCTCCTACGAG. As protein: CASSISGRRSYE. The full CDR3 protein is CASSISGRRSYEQYF. The full variable domain, with the rest looked up from reference TRBV5-1 and TRBJ2-7, is KAGVTQTPRYLIKTRGQQVTLSCSPISGHRSVSWYQQTPGQGLQFLFEYFSETQRNKGNFPGRFSGRQFSNSRSEMNVSTLELGDSALYLCASSISGRRSYEQYFGPGTRLTVT.

This clone was picked up many times. CDR3 protein: CAWSVGETQYF. The sequenced CDR3 bases are TGTGCCTGGAGTGTAGGGGAGACC. J is TRBJ2-5 and V is TRBV30; D gene uncertain. The read is 3 residues too short to cover the CDR3 end, so that end is filled in from the germline J gene. V was pared by 0 bases and J by 5 bases, with 4 bases between. CDR1 is GTSNPN, CDR2 SVGIG, per germline (reference sequence). The CDR3 covers 11 residues. Using reference TRBV30 and TRBJ2-5 for the parts outside the CDR3, the full variable domain is SQTIHQWPATLVQPVGSPLSLECTVEGTSNPNLYWYRQAAGRGLQLLFYSVGIGQISSEVPQNLSASRPQDRQFILSSKKLLLSDSGFYLCAWSVGETQYFGPGTRLLVL.

This clone has a count of ten or more. Read sequence stops 3 residues before the CDR3 end, and the germline J gene provides the missing end. This sequence joins TRBV20-1 and TRBJ2-7, with TRBD2 matching over 13 bases. Germline lookup yields CDR1 DFQATT and CDR2 SNEGSKA (reference sequence). CDR3 length: 16 amino acids. Trimming cost V 5 bases and J 5 bases; bases outside gene matches: 12. CDR3 sequence reads: CSASGLAGVGSNEQYF. The sequenced CDR3 bases are TGCAGTGCTTCCGGACTAGCGGGAGTTGGTTCCAACGAG.

This clone was observed at least ten times. The read terminates 3 residues before the CDR3 end, so the remaining end is supplied by the germline J gene. V is TRBV19 and J is TRBJ2-7; 10 positions agree with TRBD1. V was clipped by 1 base and J by 5 bases; unmatched bases: 11. CDR3 length: 17 amino acids. Per the germline V gene, CDR1 is LNHDA and CDR2 is SQIVND (reference sequence). CDR3 bases read: TGTGCCAGTAGTATAGGGCACGGGACAGGGGTGTCCGACGAG. This translates into CASSIGHGTGVSDE. From start to end, the CDR3 is CASSIGHGTGVSDEQYF.

This clone was counted at least ten times. The read ends 3 residues shy of where the CDR3 ends; the end is completed using the germline J gene. The rearrangement joins TRBV6-4 to TRBJ2-7; maybe TRBD2 (6 bases). This CDR3 has 13 amino acids. Germline V lookup: CDR1 MRHNA, CDR2 SNTAGT. Trimming took 7 bases from V and 4 from J, leaving 14 bases between them. CDR3 region: CASTRLEPYEQYF. The covered CDR3 bases are TGTGCCAGCACCAGACTAGAGCCATACGAG.

This clone was counted ten times or more. The CDR3 is cut off 3 residues early in the read; its end comes from the germline J gene. V is TRBV5-1 and J is TRBJ2-4; no reliable D call. The length of the CDR3 is 13 residues. V gave up 4 bases and J gave up 8 bases, with 13 bases separating them. Looked up from germline, CDR1 is SGHRS and CDR2 is YFSETQ. CDR3 DNA (partial): TGCGCCAGCAGCCCCTCCCTTAGGGACATT. This gives the protein CASSPSLRDI. The CDR3 in full is CASSPSLRDIQYF.

Many counts were recorded for this clone. The sequence runs out 3 residues before the end of the CDR3; the remainder is reconstructed from the germline J gene. The chain uses TRBV18 and TRBJ1-4; tentative D call: TRBD1 (5 bases). The CDR3 length is 14 residues. Germline V CDR1 and CDR2: KGHSH, LQKENI. V was cut by 3 bases and J by 8 bases, with 13 bases left in between. Partial CDR3 DNA: TGTGCCAGCTCACCGGGCACGGAGGGGGAAAAA. As protein: CASSPGTEGEK. The entire CDR3 reads CASSPGTEGEKLFF.

Many counts were recorded for this clone. The sequence runs out 3 residues before the end of the CDR3; the remainder is reconstructed from the germline J gene. This chain joins TRBV20-1 and TRBJ2-5; TRBD1 agrees at 11 bases. CDR1 DFQATT and CDR2 SNEGSKA come from the germline V gene (reference sequence). CDR3 size: 13 residues. The V segment lost 5 bases and the J segment 5 bases; nucleotides outside the gene matches: 4. CDR3 residues: CSAFGTGGETQYF. The part of the CDR3 DNA that was read is TGCAGTGCTTTCGGGACAGGGGGGGAGACC.

This clone was counted ten times or more. The CDR3 end is not reached by the read, which stops 3 residues before it; the germline J gene fills it in. V and J are TRBV2 and TRBJ2-7; 10 bases are shared with TRBD2. The CDR3 is made up of 16 amino acids. With 4 bases clipped from V and 1 base from J, the junction kept 7 bases outside the gene matches. Germline lookup yields CDR1 SNHLY and CDR2 FYNNEI. This CDR3 reads CASSGPSGGASYEQYF. CDR3 DNA (partial): TGTGCCAGCAGTGGCCCGAGCGGGGGGGCTTCCTACGAG.

This clone was detected ten times or more. One end of the junction does not line up with germline, which may come from a read error. The CDR3 extends 3 residues past the end of the read, so its final part is completed from the germline J gene. The gene calls are TRBV4-2 and TRBJ2-7; tentative D call: TRBD2 (6 bases). This CDR3 contains 14 residues. From germline, CDR1 is LGHNA and CDR2 YNFKEQ. The CDR3 protein is CASSLGKRGYEQYF. The sequenced part of the CDR3 DNA is TGCGCCAGCAGCCTCGGCAAACGGGGGTACGAG.

By share, this clone ranks as medium-sized. Read data end 3 residues before the CDR3 end; the end is taken from the germline J gene. This chain joins TRBV19 and TRBJ2-1; TRBD2 might be the D (6 bases). Trimming pared 10 bases from V and 5 bases from J, leaving 15 bases between. Germline CDR1 LNHDA, CDR2 SQIVND (reference sequence). This CDR3 is 13 amino acids long. This CDR3 is CATWGVLDNEQFF. The CDR3 bases that were read are TGTGCCACTTGGGGGGTTTTGGACAATGAG.

To note about this clone: The read gets to within 3 residues of the CDR3 end, and the germline J gene fills in the rest. The V gene is TRBV30, the J gene TRBJ1-1, with D hard to call. The ends were cut back, 0 bases at V and 1 base at J, with 6 bases in the middle. Looked up from germline, CDR1 is GTSNPN and CDR2 is SVGIG (reference sequence). The CDR3 length is 13 residues. CDR3 DNA, as far as it was read: TGTGCCTGGAGTGTACAAGGGAACACTGAA. Protein: CAWSVQGNTE. From start to end, the CDR3 is CAWSVQGNTEAFF. The entire variable domain, with the rest obtained from reference TRBV30 and TRBJ1-1, is as follows: SQTIHQWPATLVQPVGSPLSLECTVEGTSNPNLYWYRQAAGRGLQLLFYSVGIGQISSEVPQNLSASRPQDRQFILSSKKLLLSDSGFYLCAWSVQGNTEAFFGQGTRLTVV.

This clone has ten or more counts. The read comes to an end 3 residues before the CDR3 does, leaving the germline J gene to fill in the end. The chain uses TRBV5-1 and TRBJ2-1, with 9 bases that match TRBD2. CDR1 is SGHRS and CDR2 is YFSETQ in the germline V gene. V lost 0 bases and J lost 8; bases outside the gene matches: 9. The CDR3 has 16 residues. The sequenced CDR3 bases are TGCGCCAGCAGCTTGGAGGGAACGCGGGAGGGCTATGAG. This gives the protein CASSLEGTREGYE. In full, the CDR3 is CASSLEGTREGYEQFF.

This clone appeared many times. Read sequence stops 3 residues before the CDR3 end, and the germline J gene provides the missing end. This chain connects TRBV19 to TRBJ2-5; D gene ambiguous. Germline CDR1 LNHDA, CDR2 SQIVND (reference sequence). Deletions cut 5 bases from V and 5 bases from J, with 12 bases between. The CDR3 spans 13 residues. CDR3 DNA, as far as it was read: TGTGCCAGTAGTTTCCGAGTCCGGGAGACC. Protein product: CASSFRVRET. The complete CDR3 reads CASSFRVRETQYF.

This clone was seen at least ten times. The CDR3 is cut off 3 residues early in the read; its end comes from the germline J gene. The chain is built from TRBV9 and TRBJ2-7; 14 positions match TRBD2. V gave up 4 bases and J gave up 4 bases; unmatched junction bases: 10. Germline loops: CDR1 SGDLS, CDR2 YYNGEE. This CDR3 has 17 amino acids. The CDR3 region is CASSIGTSGSLVYEQYF. The covered CDR3 bases are TGTGCCAGCAGCATCGGGACTAGCGGGAGTCTGGTGTACGAG.

This clone has at least ten counts. The read terminates 3 residues ahead of where the CDR3 ends, so the germline J gene completes it. The rearrangement uses TRBV12-3 or TRBV12-4 and TRBJ2-5; no reliable D call. This CDR3 has 12 residues. V was cut by 6 bases and J by 2 bases, with 7 bases left in between. Incomplete CDR3 DNA: TGTGCCAGCAGGCGTCCTCAAGAGACC. Its protein is CASRRPQET. The full CDR3 sequence reads CASRRPQETQYF.

This clone was seen at least ten times. The read gets to within 3 residues of the CDR3 end, and the germline J gene fills in the rest. This chain joins TRBV30 and TRBJ1-1, with D unclear. Trimming took off 3 bases at V and 7 bases at J, with 9 bases between the two ends. The CDR3 runs to 11 residues. Germline V gene data show CDR1 as GTSNPN and CDR2 as SVGIG (reference sequence). The CDR3 region is CAWRGVIEAFF. Incomplete CDR3 DNA: TGTGCCTGGAGGGGCGTTATTGAA.

This clone was detected many times. The CDR3 loop reads CAWSVTSQETQYF. CDR3 DNA (partial): TGTGCCTGGAGTGTAACCAGTCAAGAGACC. The V call is TRBV30, the J call TRBJ2-5; D unresolved. The CDR3 end lies 3 residues beyond the end of the read and is filled in from the germline J gene. Germline V gene data show CDR1 as GTSNPN and CDR2 as SVGIG (reference sequence). The CDR3 extends over 13 amino acids. Trimming pared 0 bases from V and 2 bases from J, leaving 7 bases between.

For this clone: The sequenced fragment ends 3 residues before the CDR3 boundary, so the rest is inferred from the germline J gene. This sequence joins TRBV7-2 and TRBJ2-7, with D hard to call. The CDR3 totals 11 residues. CDR1 SGHTA and CDR2 FQGNSA come from the germline V gene. Trimming stripped 5 bases from V and 1 base from J, with 3 bases between. The CDR3 DNA, read in part, is TGTGCCAGCAGCCTATCCTACGAG. Translating gives CASSLSYE. The CDR3, in full, reads CASSLSYEQYF.

This clone appeared many times. The DNA ends 3 residues before the CDR3 does, and the rest of the CDR3 is filled in from the germline J gene. The J gene is TRBJ2-1, the V gene TRBV11-3; 8 nucleotides match TRBD2. Looked up from germline, CDR1 is SGHNT and CDR2 is YENEEA. The CDR3 consists of 14 residues. J was trimmed by 6 bases and V by 5 bases; bases with no gene match: 6. This chain's CDR3 is CASSLGLAFNEQFF. The sequenced part of the CDR3 DNA is TGTGCCAGCAGCCTCGGACTAGCCTTCAATGAG.

This clone was counted ten times or more. The read finishes 3 residues shy of the CDR3 end, and the germline J gene is used to complete it. This chain links TRBV29-1 with TRBJ2-1; D is unresolved. The CDR3 extends over 11 amino acids. Germline V gene lookup returns CDR1 SQVTM and CDR2 ANQGSEA. Trimming stripped 7 bases from V and 1 base from J, with 5 bases between. The CDR3 loop reads CSALSYNEQFF. The sequenced CDR3 bases are TGCAGCGCCCTGTCCTACAATGAG.

This clone was observed many times. The CDR3 here is CASSPRGGTEQFF. CDR3 bases read: TGTGCCAGCTCACCAAGAGGGGGCACTGAG. This chain joins TRBV18 and TRBJ2-1; 7 bases fit TRBD1. The read stops 3 residues short of the end of the CDR3; the missing end is completed from the germline J gene. The CDR3 spans 13 residues. V was clipped by 2 bases and J by 9 bases; unmatched bases: 4. Germline values: CDR1 KGHSH, CDR2 LQKENI.

The sample holds many counts of this clone. The read comes to an end 3 residues before the CDR3 does, leaving the germline J gene to fill in the end. The chain combines TRBV20-1 with TRBJ1-3; 11 positions match TRBD1. V was pared by 0 bases and J by 2 bases, with 6 bases of the junction left unmatched. The germline V gene has CDR1 DFQATT and CDR2 SNEGSKA (reference sequence). The CDR3 extends over 17 amino acids. CDR3 protein: CSARDLAGQGAGNTIYF. Partial CDR3 DNA: TGCAGTGCTAGAGATCTAGCGGGACAGGGGGCTGGAAACACC.

This clone was counted many times. The sequenced fragment ends 3 residues before the CDR3 boundary, so the rest is inferred from the germline J gene. The chain combines TRBV2 with TRBJ1-4; D is unresolved. The CDR3 has 15 residues. Trimming took 2 bases from V and 8 from J, leaving 15 bases between them. Germline loops: CDR1 SNHLY, CDR2 FYNNEI. Partial CDR3 DNA: TGTGCCAGCAGTGAACAAGGAGGGCCACAAGAAAAA. This encodes CASSEQGGPQEK. The entire CDR3 protein reads CASSEQGGPQEKLFF. The whole variable domain, remainder taken from reference TRBV2 and TRBJ1-4, is EPEVTQTPSHQVTQMGQEVILRCVPISNHLYFYWYRQILGQKVEFLVSFYNNEISEKSEIFDDQFSVERPDGSNFTLKIRSTKLEDSAMYFCASSEQGGPQEKLFFGSGTQLSVL.